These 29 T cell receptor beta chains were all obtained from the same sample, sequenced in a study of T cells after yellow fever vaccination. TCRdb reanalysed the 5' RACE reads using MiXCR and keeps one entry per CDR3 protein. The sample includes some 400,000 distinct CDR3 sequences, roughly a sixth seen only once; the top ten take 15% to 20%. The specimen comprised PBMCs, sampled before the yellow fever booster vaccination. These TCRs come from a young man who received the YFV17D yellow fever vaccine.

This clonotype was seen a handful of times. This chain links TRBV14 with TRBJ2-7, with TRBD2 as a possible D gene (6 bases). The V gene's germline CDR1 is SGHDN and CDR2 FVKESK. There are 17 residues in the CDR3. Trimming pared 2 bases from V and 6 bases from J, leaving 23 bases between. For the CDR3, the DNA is TGTGCCAGCAGCCAATCCCGGCAGAGGGGAGGATGGGTCGAGCAGTACGTC. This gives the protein CASSQSRQRGGWVEQYV.

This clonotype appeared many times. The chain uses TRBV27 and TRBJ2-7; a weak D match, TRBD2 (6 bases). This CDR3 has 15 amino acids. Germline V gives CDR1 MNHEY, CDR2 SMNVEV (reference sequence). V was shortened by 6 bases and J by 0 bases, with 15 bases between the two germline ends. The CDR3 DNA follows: TGTGCCAGCAGCTCGGGAAAGGGACTCTCCTACGAGCAGTACTTC. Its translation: CASSSGKGLSYEQYF.

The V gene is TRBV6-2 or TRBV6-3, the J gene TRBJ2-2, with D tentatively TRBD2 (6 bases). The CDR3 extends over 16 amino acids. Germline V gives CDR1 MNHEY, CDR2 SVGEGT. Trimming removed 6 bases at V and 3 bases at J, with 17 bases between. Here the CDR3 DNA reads TGTGCCAGCAGCAGACTTAATAGCGGAGACACCGGGGAGCTGTTTTTT. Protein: CASSRLNSGDTGELFF.

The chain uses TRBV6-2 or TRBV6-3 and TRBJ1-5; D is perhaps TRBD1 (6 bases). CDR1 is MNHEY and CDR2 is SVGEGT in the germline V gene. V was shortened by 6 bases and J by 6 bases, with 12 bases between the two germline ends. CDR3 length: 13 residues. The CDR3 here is CASRIAGVQPQHF. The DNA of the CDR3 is TGTGCCAGCAGAATCGCAGGGGTTCAGCCCCAGCATTTT.

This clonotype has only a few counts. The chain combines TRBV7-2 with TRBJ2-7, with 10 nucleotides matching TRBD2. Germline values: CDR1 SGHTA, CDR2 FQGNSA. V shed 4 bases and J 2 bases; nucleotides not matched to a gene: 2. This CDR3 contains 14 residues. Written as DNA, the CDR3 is TGTGCCAGCAGCTGGACTAGCGGAACCTACGAGCAGTACTTC. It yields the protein CASSWTSGTYEQYF.

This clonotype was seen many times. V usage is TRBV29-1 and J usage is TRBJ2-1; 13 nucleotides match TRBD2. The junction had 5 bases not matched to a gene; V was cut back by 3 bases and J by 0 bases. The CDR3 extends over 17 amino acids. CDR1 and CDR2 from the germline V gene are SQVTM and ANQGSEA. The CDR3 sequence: CSVEGLAGHASYNEQFF. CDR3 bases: TGCAGCGTTGAGGGACTAGCGGGACATGCCTCCTACAATGAGCAGTTCTTC.

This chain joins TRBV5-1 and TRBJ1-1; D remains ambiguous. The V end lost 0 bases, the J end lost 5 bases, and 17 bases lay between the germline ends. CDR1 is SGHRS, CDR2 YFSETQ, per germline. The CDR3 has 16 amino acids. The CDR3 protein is CASSLALDSGRTEAFF. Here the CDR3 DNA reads TGCGCCAGCAGCTTGGCCTTGGATTCTGGGCGGACTGAAGCTTTCTTT.

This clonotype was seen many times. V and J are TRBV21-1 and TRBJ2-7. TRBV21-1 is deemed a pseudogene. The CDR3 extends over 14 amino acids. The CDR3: CASSKDEGSYEQYF. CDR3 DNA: TGTGCCAGCAGCAAGGACGAGGGCTCCTACGAGCAGTACTTC.

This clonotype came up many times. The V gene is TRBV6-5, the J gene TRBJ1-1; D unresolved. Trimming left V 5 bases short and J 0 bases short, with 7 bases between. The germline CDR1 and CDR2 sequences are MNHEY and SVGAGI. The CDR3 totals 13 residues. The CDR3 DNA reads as TGTGCCAGCAGTCACCACTTGAACACTGAAGCTTTCTTT. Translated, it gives CASSHHLNTEAFF.

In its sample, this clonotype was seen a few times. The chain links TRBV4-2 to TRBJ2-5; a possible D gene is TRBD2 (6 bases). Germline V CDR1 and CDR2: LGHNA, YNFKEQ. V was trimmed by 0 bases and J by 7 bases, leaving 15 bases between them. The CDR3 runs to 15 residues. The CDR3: CASSQEGPAGLTQYF. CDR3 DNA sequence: TGTGCCAGCAGCCAAGAGGGCCCGGCGGGGTTGACCCAGTACTTC.

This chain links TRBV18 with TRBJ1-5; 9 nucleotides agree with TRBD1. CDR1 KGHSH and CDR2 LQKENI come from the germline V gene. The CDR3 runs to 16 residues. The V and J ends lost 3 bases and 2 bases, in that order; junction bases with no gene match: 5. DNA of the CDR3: TGTGCCAGCTCACCCGGGGACAGGGCTGGCAATCAGCCCCAGCATTTT. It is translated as CASSPGDRAGNQPQHF.

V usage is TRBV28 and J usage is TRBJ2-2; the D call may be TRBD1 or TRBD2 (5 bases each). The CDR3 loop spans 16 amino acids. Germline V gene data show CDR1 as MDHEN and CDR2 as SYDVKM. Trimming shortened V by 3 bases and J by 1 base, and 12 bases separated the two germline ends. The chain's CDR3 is CASSFLTEGNTGELFF. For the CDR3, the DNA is TGTGCCAGCAGTTTCTTGACAGAGGGGAACACCGGGGAGCTGTTTTTT.

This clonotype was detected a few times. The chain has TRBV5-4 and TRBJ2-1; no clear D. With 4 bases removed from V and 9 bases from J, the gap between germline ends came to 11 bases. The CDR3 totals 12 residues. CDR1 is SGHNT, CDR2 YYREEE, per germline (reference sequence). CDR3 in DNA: TGTGCCAGCAGCGACGAGAATGTTGAGCAGTTCTTC. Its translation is CASSDENVEQFF.

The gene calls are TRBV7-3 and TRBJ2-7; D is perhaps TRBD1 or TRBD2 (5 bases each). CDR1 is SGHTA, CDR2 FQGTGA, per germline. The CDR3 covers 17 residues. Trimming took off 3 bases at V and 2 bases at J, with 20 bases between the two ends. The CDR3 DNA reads TGTGCCAGCAGCTTGTGGCCAGTATCAGGGCGGGCCTACGAGCAGTACTTC. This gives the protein CASSLWPVSGRAYEQYF.

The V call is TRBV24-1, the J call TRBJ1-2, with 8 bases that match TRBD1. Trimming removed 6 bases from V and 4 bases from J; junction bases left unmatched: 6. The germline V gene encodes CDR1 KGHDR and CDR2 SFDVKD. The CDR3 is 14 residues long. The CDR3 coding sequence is TGTGCCACCAGTCAGGGGGCGCGTCCCTATGGCTACACCTTC. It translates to CATSQGARPYGYTF.

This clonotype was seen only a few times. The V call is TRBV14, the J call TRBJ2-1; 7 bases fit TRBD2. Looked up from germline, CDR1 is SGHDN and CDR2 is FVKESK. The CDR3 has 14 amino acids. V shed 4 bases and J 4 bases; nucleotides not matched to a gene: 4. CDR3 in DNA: TGTGCCAGCAGCCGGCTAGCGGCTTACAATGAGCAGTTCTTC. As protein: CASSRLAAYNEQFF.

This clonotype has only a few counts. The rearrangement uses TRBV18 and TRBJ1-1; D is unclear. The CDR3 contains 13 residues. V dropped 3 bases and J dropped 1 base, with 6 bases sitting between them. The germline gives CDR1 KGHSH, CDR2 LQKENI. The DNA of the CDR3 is TGTGCCAGCTCACCGGATGCGAACACTGAAGCTTTCTTT. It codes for CASSPDANTEAFF. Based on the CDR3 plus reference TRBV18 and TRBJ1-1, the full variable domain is NAGVMQNPRHLVRRRGQEARLRCSPMKGHSHVYWYRQLPEEGLKFMVYLQKENIIDESGMPKERFSAEFPKEGPSILRIQQVVRGDSAAYFCASSPDANTEAFFGQGTRLTVV.

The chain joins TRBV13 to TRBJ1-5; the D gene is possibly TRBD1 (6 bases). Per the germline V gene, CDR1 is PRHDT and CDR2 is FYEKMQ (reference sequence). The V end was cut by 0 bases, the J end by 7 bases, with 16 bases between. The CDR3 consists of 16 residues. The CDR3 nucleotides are TGTGCCAGCAGCTTAGGCCCAGGGACAAGGGCACAGCCCCAGCATTTT. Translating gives CASSLGPGTRAQPQHF.

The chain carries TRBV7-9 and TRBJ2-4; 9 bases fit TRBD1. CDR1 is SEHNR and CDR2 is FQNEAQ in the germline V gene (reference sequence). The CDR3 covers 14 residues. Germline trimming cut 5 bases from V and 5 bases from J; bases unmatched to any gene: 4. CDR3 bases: TGTGCCAGCAGCCTCGGGGACAGGGAAAACATTCAGTACTTC. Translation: CASSLGDRENIQYF.

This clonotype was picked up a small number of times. For the CDR3, the DNA is TGCAGCGTTGTGACAGGAGGGCCAGGGGAGCTGTTTTTT. Its translation: CSVVTGGPGELFF. This chain uses TRBV29-1 with TRBJ2-2; D is tentatively TRBD1 or TRBD2 (6 bases each). CDR1 SQVTM and CDR2 ANQGSEA come from the germline V gene. The ends were cut back, 4 bases at V and 8 bases at J, with 14 bases in the middle. The CDR3 totals 13 residues.

CDR3 sequence: CASSQAGTSGGGNEQFF. CDR3 nucleotides: TGCGCCAGCAGCCAAGCTGGGACTAGCGGGGGAGGCAATGAGCAGTTCTTC. V gene TRBV4-3 combines with J gene TRBJ2-1, with 14 bases lining up with TRBD2. V was clipped by 1 base and J by 6 bases; unmatched bases: 5. CDR1 LGHNA and CDR2 YSLEER come from the germline V gene. This CDR3 is 17 amino acids long.

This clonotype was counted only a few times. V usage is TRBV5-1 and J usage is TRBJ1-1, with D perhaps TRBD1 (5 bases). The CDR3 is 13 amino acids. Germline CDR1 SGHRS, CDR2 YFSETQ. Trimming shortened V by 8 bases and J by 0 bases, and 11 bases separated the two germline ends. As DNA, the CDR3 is TGCGCCAGTACCGGGACGGTGAACACTGAAGCTTTCTTT. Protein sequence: CASTGTVNTEAFF.

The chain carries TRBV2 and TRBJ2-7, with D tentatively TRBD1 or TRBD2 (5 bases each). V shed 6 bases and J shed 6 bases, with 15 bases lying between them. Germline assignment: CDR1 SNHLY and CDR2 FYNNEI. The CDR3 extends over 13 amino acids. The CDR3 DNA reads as TGTGCCAGCAGCGGGGTGGTTGGGGGCGAGCAGTACTTC. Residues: CASSGVVGGEQYF.

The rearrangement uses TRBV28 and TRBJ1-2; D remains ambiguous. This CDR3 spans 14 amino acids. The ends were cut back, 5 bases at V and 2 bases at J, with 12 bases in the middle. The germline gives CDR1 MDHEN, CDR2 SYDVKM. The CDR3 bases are TGTGCCAGCAGTCGACCCCGAGGGAACTATGGCTACACCTTC. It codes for CASSRPRGNYGYTF.

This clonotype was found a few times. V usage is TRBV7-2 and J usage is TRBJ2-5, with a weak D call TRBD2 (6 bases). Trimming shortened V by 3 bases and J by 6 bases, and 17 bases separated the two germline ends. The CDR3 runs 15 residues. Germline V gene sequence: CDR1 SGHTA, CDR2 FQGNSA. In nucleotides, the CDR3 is TGTGCCAGCAGCTTCGGTTCTAGCGCCCCCAAGACCCAGTACTTC. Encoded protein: CASSFGSSAPKTQYF.

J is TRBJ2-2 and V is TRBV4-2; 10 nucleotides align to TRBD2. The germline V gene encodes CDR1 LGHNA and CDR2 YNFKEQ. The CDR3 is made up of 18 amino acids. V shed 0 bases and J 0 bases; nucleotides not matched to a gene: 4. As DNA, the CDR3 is TGTGCCAGCAGCCAAGATGTGCTAGCGGGGGCGAACACCGGGGAGCTGTTTTTT. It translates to CASSQDVLAGANTGELFF.

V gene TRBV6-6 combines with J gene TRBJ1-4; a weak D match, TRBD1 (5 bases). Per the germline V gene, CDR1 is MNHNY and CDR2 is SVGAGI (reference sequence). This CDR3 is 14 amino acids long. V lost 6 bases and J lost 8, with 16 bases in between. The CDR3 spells CASRHSQEGEKLFF. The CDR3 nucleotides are TGTGCCAGCAGGCATTCACAGGAGGGGGAAAAACTGTTTTTT.

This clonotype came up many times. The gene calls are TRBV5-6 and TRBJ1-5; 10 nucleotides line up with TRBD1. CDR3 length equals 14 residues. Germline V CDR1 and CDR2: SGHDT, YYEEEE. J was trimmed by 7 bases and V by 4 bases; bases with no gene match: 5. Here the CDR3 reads CASSAGQGLQPQHF. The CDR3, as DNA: TGTGCCAGCAGCGCGGGACAGGGGTTGCAGCCCCAGCATTTT.

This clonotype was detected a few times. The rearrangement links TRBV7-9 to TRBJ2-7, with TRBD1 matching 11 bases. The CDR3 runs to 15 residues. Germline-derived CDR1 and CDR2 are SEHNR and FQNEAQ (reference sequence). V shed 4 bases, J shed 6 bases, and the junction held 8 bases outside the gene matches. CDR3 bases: TGTGCCAGCAGCTCCGAGGACAGGGGGCGCCTCGAGCAGTACGTC. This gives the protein CASSSEDRGRLEQYV.